This TCR beta chain stems from a study of CD8 T cells in Susac syndrome. Germline V gene data show CDR1 as DFQATT and CDR2 as SNEGSKA (reference sequence). This CDR3 contains 13 residues. Deletions cut 6 bases from V and 7 bases from J, with 15 bases between. TCR beta sequencing was performed on blood CD8+ and CD4+ T cells. After extraction with the RNeasy kit, about 0.45 to 1 ug of the RNA was reverse transcribed using random hexamers. Coverage of TCR beta CDR3 amplification by immunoSEQ multiplex PCR extended to 54 Vbeta and 13 Jbeta. MiXCR, run by TCRdb on the immunoSEQ multiplex PCR reads, gives a single entry per CDR3 protein. The sample consists of 200,000 or so distinct CDR3 sequences, 90% to 95% of them appearing once.

The source of this sequence is a human donor with multiple sclerosis. Sequenced: CD4+ T cells from PBMCs. The chain uses TRBV20-1 and TRBJ2-2; D may be TRBD1 or TRBD2 (5 bases each). The CDR3 region is CSAGTQIDGELFF. CDR3 nucleotide sequence: TGCAGTGCGGGGACCCAAATTGACGGGGAGCTGTTTTTT.